This TCR beta chain derives from a study of T cell responses to AZD1222 COVID-19 vaccine. Study results and caveats: The breadth and depth of Spike-specific TCRs increased once two AZD1222 doses had been given.

Profiling relied on immunoSEQ multiplex PCR, and the TCRdb table lists in-frame clones only, not all of them. Among tens of thousands of clones listed, nearly 90% were seen once. Germline CDR1 reads SGHTA; CDR2 reads FQGNSA. This CDR3 region has 13 residues. Trimming took 5 bases from V and 5 from J, leaving 12 bases between them. This clone was seen more than once but under ten times. The antigen is undetermined. The starting material was peripheral blood, obtained 28 days after the second AZD1222 dose. This receptor was identified in an adult who received the AZD1222 COVID-19 vaccine. The chain joins TRBV7-2 to TRBJ1-1, with D tentatively TRBD1 (5 bases). The CDR3: CASSTGAGTEAFF. In nucleotides, the CDR3 is TGTGCCAGCAGCACCGGGGCGGGAACTGAAGCTTTCTTT. Full variable domain (missing parts from reference TRBV7-2 and TRBJ1-1): GAGVSQSPSNKVTEKGKDVELRCDPISGHTALYWYRQSLGQGLEFLIYFQGNSAPDKSGLPSDRFSAERTGGSVSTLTIQRTQQEDSAVYLCASSTGAGTEAFFGQGTRLTVV.